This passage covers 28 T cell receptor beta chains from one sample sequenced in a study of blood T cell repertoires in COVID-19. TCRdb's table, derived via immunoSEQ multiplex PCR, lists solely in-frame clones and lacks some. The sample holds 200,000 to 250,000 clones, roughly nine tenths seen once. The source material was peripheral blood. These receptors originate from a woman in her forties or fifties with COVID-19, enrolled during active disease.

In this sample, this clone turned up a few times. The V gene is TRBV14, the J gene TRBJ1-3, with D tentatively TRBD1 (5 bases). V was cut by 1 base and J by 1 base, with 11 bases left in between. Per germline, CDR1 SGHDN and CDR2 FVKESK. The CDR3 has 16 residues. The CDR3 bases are TGTGCCAGCAGCCAAGTTACAGGCCTGTCTGGAAACACCATATATTTT. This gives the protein CASSQVTGLSGNTIYF.

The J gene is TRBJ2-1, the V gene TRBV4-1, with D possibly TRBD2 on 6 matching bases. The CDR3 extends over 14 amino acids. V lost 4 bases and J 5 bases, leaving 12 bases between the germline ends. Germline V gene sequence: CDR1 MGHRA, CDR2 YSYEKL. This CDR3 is CASSREEVHNEQFF. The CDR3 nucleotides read TGCGCCAGCAGCCGGGAGGAGGTTCACAATGAGCAGTTCTTC.

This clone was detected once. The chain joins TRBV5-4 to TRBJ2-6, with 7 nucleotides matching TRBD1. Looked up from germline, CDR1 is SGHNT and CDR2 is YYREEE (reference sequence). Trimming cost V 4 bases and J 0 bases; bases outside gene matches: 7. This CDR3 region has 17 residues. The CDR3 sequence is CASSLDRASSGANVLTF. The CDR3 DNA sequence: TGTGCCAGCAGCCTAGACAGGGCCTCCTCTGGGGCCAACGTCCTGACTTTC.

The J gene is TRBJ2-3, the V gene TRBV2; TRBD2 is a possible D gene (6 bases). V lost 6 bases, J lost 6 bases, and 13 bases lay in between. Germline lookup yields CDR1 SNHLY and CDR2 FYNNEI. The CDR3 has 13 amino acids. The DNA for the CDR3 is TGTGCCAGCAGGGCCAGGAGGGACGATACGCAGTATTTT. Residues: CASRARRDDTQYF.

The CDR3 nucleotides are TGTGCCAGCAGCTCCTCGGGGGGATTCTATAATTCACCCCTCCACTTT. Translation: CASSSSGGFYNSPLHF. The V and J genes are TRBV7-6 and TRBJ1-6, with a weak D call TRBD1 (5 bases). V lost 4 bases to trimming and J lost 3 bases, with 13 bases between them. This CDR3 has 16 amino acids. The germline gives CDR1 SGHVS, CDR2 FNYEAQ. Using reference TRBV7-6 and TRBJ1-6 for the parts outside the CDR3, the full variable domain is GAGVSQSPRYKVTKRGQDVALRCDPISGHVSLYWYRQALGQGPEFLTYFNYEAQQDKSGLPNDRFSAERPEGSISTLTIQRTEQRDSAMYRCASSSSGGFYNSPLHFGNGTRLTVT.

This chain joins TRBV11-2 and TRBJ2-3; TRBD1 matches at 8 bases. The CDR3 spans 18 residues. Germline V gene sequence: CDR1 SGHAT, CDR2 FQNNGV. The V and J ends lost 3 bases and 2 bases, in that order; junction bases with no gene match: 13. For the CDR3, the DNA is TGTGCCAGCAGCTTCCCGCAAGACGGACAGGGATTCACAGATACGCAGTATTTT. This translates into CASSFPQDGQGFTDTQYF. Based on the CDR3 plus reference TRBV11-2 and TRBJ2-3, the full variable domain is EAGVAQSPRYKIIEKRQSVAFWCNPISGHATLYWYQQILGQGPKLLIQFQNNGVVDDSQLPKDRFSAERLKGVDSTLKIQPAKLEDSAVYLCASSFPQDGQGFTDTQYFGPGTRLTVL.

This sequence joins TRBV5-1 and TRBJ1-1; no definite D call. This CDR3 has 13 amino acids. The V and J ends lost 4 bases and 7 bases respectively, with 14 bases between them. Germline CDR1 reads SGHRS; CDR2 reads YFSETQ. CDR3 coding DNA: TGCGCCAGCAGCCTGGGAGGCCGAGTTGAAGCTTTCTTT. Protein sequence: CASSLGGRVEAFF.

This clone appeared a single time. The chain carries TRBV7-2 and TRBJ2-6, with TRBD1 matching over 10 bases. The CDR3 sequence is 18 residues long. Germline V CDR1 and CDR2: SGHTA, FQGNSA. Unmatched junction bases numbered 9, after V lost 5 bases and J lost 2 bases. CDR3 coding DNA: TGTGCCAGCAGCCTCCGTCCCGGGACAGGGGCTGGGGCCAACGTCCTGACTTTC. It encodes CASSLRPGTGAGANVLTF.

Here the CDR3 DNA reads TGCAGTGCTAGTGAGAGGCTATGGGATTCACCCCTCCACTTT. This sequence encodes CSASERLWDSPLHF. The genes are TRBV20-1 and TRBJ1-6, with D hard to call. CDR1 and CDR2 (germline): DFQATT, SNEGSKA (reference sequence). This CDR3 is built from 14 residues. The V gene lost 3 bases and the J gene lost 8 bases, with 14 bases spanning the gap.

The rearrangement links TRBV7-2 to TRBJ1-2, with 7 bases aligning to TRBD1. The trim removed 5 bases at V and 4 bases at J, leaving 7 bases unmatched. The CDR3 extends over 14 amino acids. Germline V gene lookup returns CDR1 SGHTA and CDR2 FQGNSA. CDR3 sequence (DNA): TGTGCCAGCAGCCTGACGACAGGGCCCTATGGCTACACCTTC. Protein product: CASSLTTGPYGYTF.

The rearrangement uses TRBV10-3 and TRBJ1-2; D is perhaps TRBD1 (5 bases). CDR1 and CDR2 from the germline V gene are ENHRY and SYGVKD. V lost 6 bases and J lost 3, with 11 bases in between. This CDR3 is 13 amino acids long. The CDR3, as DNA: TGTGCCATCAGCCGCGGGGGGGACTATGGCTACACCTTC. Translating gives CAISRGGDYGYTF.

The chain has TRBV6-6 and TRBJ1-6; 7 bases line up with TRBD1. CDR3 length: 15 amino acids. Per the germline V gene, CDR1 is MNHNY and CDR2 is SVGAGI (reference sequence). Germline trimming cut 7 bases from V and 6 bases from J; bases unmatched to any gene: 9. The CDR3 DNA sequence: TGTGCCAGCACTGCATTCAGGGGGTCTAATTCACCCCTCCACTTT. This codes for CASTAFRGSNSPLHF.

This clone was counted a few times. CDR3 protein: CASKGGSHSPLHF. The CDR3, as DNA: TGTGCCAGCAAAGGCGGATCTCATTCACCCCTCCACTTT. This rearrangement joins TRBV27 to TRBJ1-6; D call uncertain. The CDR3 is 13 residues long. The V gene lost 7 bases and the J gene lost 8 bases, with 12 bases spanning the gap. The germline V gene has CDR1 MNHEY and CDR2 SMNVEV (reference sequence).

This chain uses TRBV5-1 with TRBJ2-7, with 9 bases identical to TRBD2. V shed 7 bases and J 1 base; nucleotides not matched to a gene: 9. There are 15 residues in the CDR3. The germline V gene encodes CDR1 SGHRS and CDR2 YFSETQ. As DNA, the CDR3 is TGCGCCAGCTCCGAGGGGCTAGCGGGGTCCTACGAGCAGTACTTC. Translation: CASSEGLAGSYEQYF.

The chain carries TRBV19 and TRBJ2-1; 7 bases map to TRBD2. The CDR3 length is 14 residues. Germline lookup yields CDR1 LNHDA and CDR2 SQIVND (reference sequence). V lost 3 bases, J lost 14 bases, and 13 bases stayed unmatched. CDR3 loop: CASSMAGDRLTKFF. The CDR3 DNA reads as TGTGCCAGTAGTATGGCGGGGGACCGCCTCACGAAGTTCTTC.

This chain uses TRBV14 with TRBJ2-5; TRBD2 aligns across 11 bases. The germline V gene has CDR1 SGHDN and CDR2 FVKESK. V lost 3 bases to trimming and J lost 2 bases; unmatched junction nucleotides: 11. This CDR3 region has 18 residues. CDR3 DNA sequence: TGTGCCAGCAGCCACTCCAGGGGGGGACTAGCGGTTCAAGAGACCCAGTACTTC. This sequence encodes CASSHSRGGLAVQETQYF. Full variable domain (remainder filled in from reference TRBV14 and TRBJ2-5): EAGVTQFPSHSVIEKGQTVTLRCDPISGHDNLYWYRRVMGKEIKFLLHFVKESKQDESGMPNNRFLAERTGGTYSTLKVQPAELEDSGVYFCASSHSRGGLAVQETQYFGPGTRLLVL.

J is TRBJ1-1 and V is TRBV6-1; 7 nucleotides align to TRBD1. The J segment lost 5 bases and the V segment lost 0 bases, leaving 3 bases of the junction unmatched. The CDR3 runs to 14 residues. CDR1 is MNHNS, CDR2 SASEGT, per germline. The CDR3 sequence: CASSEARGLTEAFF. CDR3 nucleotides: TGTGCCAGCAGTGAAGCGAGGGGGCTGACTGAAGCTTTCTTT.

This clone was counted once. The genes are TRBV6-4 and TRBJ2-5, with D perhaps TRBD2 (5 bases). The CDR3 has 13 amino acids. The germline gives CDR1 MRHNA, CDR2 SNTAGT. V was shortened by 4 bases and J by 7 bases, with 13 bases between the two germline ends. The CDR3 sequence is CASSVNPEGTQYF. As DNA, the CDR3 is TGTGCCAGCAGTGTGAACCCCGAGGGGACCCAGTACTTC.

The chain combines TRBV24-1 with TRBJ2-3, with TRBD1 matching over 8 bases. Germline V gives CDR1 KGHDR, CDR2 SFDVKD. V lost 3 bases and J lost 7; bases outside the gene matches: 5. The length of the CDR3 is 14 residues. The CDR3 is CATSDNRGDYTQYF. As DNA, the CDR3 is TGTGCCACCAGTGATAACAGGGGGGATTATACGCAGTATTTT.

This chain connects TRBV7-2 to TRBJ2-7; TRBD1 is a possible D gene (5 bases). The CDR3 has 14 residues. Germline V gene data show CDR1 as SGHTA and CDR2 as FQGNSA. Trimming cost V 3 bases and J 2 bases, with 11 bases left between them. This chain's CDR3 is CASSFYKGAYEQYF. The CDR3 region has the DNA TGTGCCAGCAGCTTTTACAAAGGGGCCTACGAGCAGTACTTC. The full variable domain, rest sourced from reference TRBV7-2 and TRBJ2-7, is GAGVSQSPSNKVTEKGKDVELRCDPISGHTALYWYRQSLGQGLEFLIYFQGNSAPDKSGLPSDRFSAERTGGSVSTLTIQRTQQEDSAVYLCASSFYKGAYEQYFGPGTRLTVT.

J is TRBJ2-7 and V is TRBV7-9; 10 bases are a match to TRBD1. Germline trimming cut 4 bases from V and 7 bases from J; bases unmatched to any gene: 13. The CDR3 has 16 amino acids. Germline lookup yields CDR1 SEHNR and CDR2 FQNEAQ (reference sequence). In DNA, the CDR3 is TGTGCCAGCAGCTCCACCGAGTCTGGACAGGGGGGAGAGCAGTACTTC. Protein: CASSSTESGQGGEQYF.

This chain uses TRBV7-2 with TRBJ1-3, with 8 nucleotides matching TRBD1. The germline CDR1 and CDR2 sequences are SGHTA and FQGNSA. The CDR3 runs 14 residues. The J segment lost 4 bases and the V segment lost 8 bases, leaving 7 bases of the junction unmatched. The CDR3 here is CASPIPGGGNTIYF. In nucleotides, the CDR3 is TGTGCCAGCCCCATTCCAGGGGGCGGAAACACCATATATTTT.

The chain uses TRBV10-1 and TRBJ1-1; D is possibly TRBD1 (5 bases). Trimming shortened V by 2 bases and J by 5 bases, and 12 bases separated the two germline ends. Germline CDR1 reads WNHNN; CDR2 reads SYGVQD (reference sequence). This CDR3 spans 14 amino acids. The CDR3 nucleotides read TGCGCCAGCAGTGAGCGGGGGGTAGGAACTGAAGCTTTCTTT. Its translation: CASSERGVGTEAFF.

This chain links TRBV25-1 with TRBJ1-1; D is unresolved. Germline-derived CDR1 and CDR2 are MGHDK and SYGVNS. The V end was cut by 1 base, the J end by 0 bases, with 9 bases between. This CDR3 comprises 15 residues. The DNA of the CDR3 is TGTGCCAGCAGTGAATCGTACAGCATGAACACTGAAGCTTTCTTT. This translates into CASSESYSMNTEAFF.

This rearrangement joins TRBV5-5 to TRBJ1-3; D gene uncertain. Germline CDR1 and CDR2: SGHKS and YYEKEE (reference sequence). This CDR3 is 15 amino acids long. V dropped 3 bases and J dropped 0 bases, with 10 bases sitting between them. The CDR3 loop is CASSSPGLSGNTIYF. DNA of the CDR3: TGTGCCAGCAGCTCGCCGGGTCTCTCTGGAAACACCATATATTTT.

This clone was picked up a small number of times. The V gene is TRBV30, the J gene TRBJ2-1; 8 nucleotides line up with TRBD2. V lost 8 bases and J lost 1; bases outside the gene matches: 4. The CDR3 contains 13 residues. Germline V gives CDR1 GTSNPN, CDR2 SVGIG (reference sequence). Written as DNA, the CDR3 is TGTGCCGGACGGGGGGGATCCTACAATGAGCAGTTCTTC. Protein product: CAGRGGSYNEQFF. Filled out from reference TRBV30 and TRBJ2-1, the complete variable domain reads SQTIHQWPATLVQPVGSPLSLECTVEGTSNPNLYWYRQAAGRGLQLLFYSVGIGQISSEVPQNLSASRPQDRQFILSSKKLLLSDSGFYLCAGRGGSYNEQFFGPGTRLTVL.

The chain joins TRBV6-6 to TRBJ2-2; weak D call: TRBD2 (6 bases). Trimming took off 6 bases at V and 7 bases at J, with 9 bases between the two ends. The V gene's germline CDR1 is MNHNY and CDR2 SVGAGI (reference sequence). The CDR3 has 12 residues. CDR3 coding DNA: TGTGCCAGCAGCCCTAGCGACGGGGAGCTGTTTTTT. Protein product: CASSPSDGELFF.

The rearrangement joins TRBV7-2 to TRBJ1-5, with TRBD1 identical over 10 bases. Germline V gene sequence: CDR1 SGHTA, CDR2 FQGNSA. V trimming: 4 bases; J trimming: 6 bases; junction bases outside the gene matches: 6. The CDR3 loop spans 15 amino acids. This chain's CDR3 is CASSSYGTGVQPQHF. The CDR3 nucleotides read TGTGCCAGCAGCTCATACGGGACAGGGGTTCAGCCCCAGCATTTT.